This T cell receptor beta chain emerged from a study of T cell responses to AZD1222 COVID-19 vaccine. Sequenced by immunoSEQ multiplex PCR; TCRdb stores in-frame clones only, minus some. Of about 130,000 clones in the sample, roughly 84% were seen once. The material was peripheral blood, obtained on day 0 of AZD1222 vaccination. The origin of this receptor is an adult in good health.

The CDR3 nucleotides are TGTGCCAGCAGTCCCTTTGGGGAAACAGATACGCAGTATTTT. Protein product: CASSPFGETDTQYF. This chain links TRBV6-5 with TRBJ2-3; D ambiguous. V was trimmed by 5 bases and J by 3 bases, leaving 12 bases between them. From germline, CDR1 is MNHEY and CDR2 SVGAGI. The CDR3 is 14 residues long.